Each of the 18 T cell receptor beta chains below was sequenced from the same sample in a study of Ad26.COV2.S vaccination and SARS-CoV-2 variants. Treatment described: around 19 received Ad26.COV2.S at low or high dose, single or two shots; 5 received placebo; per-sample allocation not given. The study sampled participants on day 63 after the first vaccine or placebo injection. Produced via immunoSEQ multiplex PCR; TCRdb's table is partial and in-frame only. The sample has around 300,000 clones; 88% are singletons. The source material was peripheral blood, sampled in a trial of Ad26.COV2.S vaccine versus placebo. All receptors come from a person between 18 and 59 years old who received the Ad26.COV2.S COVID-19 vaccine or a placebo.

The chain uses TRBV10-3 and TRBJ1-5; a weak D match, TRBD1 (6 bases). The CDR3 consists of 15 residues. Germline V gives CDR1 ENHRY, CDR2 SYGVKD. V lost 10 bases and J lost 3, with 19 bases in between. The CDR3 sequence: CATERERGANQPQHF. In DNA form, the CDR3 reads TGTGCCACGGAACGAGAACGGGGGGCCAATCAGCCCCAGCATTTT.

The V call is TRBV9, the J call TRBJ2-7; 10 positions match TRBD1. V shed 0 bases, J shed 4 bases, and the junction held 4 bases outside the gene matches. The germline CDR1 and CDR2 sequences are SGDLS and YYNGEE. The CDR3 covers 15 residues. The CDR3 reads CASSVGDRGYYEQYF. The CDR3, as DNA: TGTGCCAGCAGCGTAGGGGACAGGGGTTATTACGAGCAGTACTTC.

This rearrangement joins TRBV29-1 to TRBJ2-6; tentatively, D is TRBD1 (5 bases). The CDR3 has 16 residues. V lost 5 bases to trimming and J lost 1 base, with 15 bases between them. CDR1 and CDR2 (germline): SQVTM, ANQGSEA. CDR3 in amino acids: CSVRSTGTSGANVLTF. Written as DNA, the CDR3 is TGCAGCGTTAGGTCCACAGGAACTTCTGGGGCCAACGTCCTGACTTTC.

This chain joins TRBV7-9 and TRBJ1-1; maybe TRBD1 (6 bases). Looked up from germline, CDR1 is SEHNR and CDR2 is FQNEAQ (reference sequence). V dropped 3 bases and J dropped 3 bases, with 11 bases sitting between them. This CDR3 has 14 residues. This chain's CDR3 is CASSLMGADTEAFF. The DNA for the CDR3 is TGTGCCAGCAGCTTGATGGGGGCGGACACTGAAGCTTTCTTT.

The genes are TRBV6-2 or TRBV6-3 and TRBJ1-1; D gene unclear. V was cut by 3 bases and J by 1 base, with 6 bases left in between. The germline CDR1 and CDR2 sequences are MNHEY and SVGEGT. CDR3 length: 13 residues. The DNA for the CDR3 is TGTGCCAGCAGTTATACAGCGAACACTGAAGCTTTCTTT. Translated, it gives CASSYTANTEAFF.

The chain recombines TRBV7-3 with TRBJ2-4, with unresolved D. Trimming removed 0 bases at V and 0 bases at J, with 9 bases between. Germline CDR1 reads SGHTA; CDR2 reads FQGTGA. This CDR3 region has 16 residues. DNA for the CDR3: TGTGCCAGCAGCTTAACCCCCCGGCTAGCCAAAAACATTCAGTACTTC. As protein: CASSLTPRLAKNIQYF.

V is TRBV4-1 and J is TRBJ1-4; 9 bases match TRBD1. After removal of 4 bases from V and 3 bases from J, the junction contained 9 bases not matched to a gene. The CDR3 is 17 residues long. Per germline, CDR1 MGHRA and CDR2 YSYEKL. CDR3 residues: CASSPERGDRANEKLFF. CDR3 DNA: TGCGCCAGCAGCCCCGAGAGGGGGGACAGGGCTAATGAAAAACTGTTTTTT.

This rearrangement joins TRBV3-1 (or the pseudogene TRBV3-2) to TRBJ2-6; 7 positions match TRBD1. Germline V CDR1 and CDR2: LGHDT, YNNKEL (reference sequence). This CDR3 comprises 18 residues. J lost 1 base, V lost 4 bases, and 10 bases had no gene match. CDR3 coding DNA: TGTGCCAGCAGCCCCCCTCGACAGGGCATATCTGGGGCCAACGTCCTGACTTTC. Translated, it gives CASSPPRQGISGANVLTF.

V and J are TRBV13 and TRBJ2-3; D remains ambiguous. Per the germline V gene, CDR1 is PRHDT and CDR2 is FYEKMQ (reference sequence). The CDR3 covers 13 residues. Trimming pared 5 bases from V and 1 base from J, leaving 7 bases between. This chain's CDR3 is CASSAGRTDTQYF. For the CDR3, the DNA is TGTGCCAGCAGCGCAGGCCGCACAGATACGCAGTATTTT.

The chain joins TRBV6-2 or TRBV6-3 to TRBJ1-1; D is uncertain. Trimming shortened V by 4 bases and J by 1 base, and 10 bases separated the two germline ends. Germline assignment: CDR1 MNHEY and CDR2 SVGEGT. CDR3 length: 14 residues. CDR3 sequence: CASSWNPANTEAFF. DNA for the CDR3: TGTGCCAGCAGTTGGAATCCTGCGAACACTGAAGCTTTCTTT.

The chain joins TRBV29-1 to TRBJ2-3; D not certain. V gave up 6 bases and J gave up 4 bases, with 17 bases separating them. Germline V lookup: CDR1 SQVTM, CDR2 ANQGSEA. The CDR3 spans 14 residues. This CDR3 is CSVHPGLKADTQYF. CDR3 sequence (DNA): TGCAGCGTCCACCCCGGTCTTAAGGCAGATACGCAGTATTTT.

The chain carries TRBV29-1 and TRBJ2-5, with 10 positions matching TRBD1. This CDR3 has 15 residues. CDR1 is SQVTM and CDR2 is ANQGSEA in the germline V gene. V dropped 4 bases and J dropped 5; count of bases not matched to a gene: 10. The CDR3 protein is CSVADGTGEEETQYF. DNA of the CDR3: TGCAGCGTTGCTGACGGGACAGGGGAGGAGGAGACCCAGTACTTC.

CDR3 residues: CASSLQRGVYEQYF. For the CDR3, the DNA is TGTGCCAGCAGCTTGCAGCGAGGGGTTTACGAGCAGTACTTC. The chain joins TRBV7-2 to TRBJ2-7; either TRBD1 or TRBD2 may fit D (5 bases each). The germline V and J ends were trimmed by 3 bases and 4 bases, with 13 bases remaining between them. The CDR3 has 14 amino acids. Per the germline V gene, CDR1 is SGHTA and CDR2 is FQGNSA.

The chain employs TRBV3-1 (or the pseudogene TRBV3-2) and TRBJ1-5, with D possibly being TRBD1 (5 bases). Germline V gene data show CDR1 as LGHDT and CDR2 as YNNKEL (reference sequence). The CDR3 loop spans 15 amino acids. V lost 1 base and J lost 1, with 8 bases in between. The CDR3 sequence: CASSQGGTSNQPQHF. CDR3 bases: TGTGCCAGCAGCCAAGGGGGCACAAGCAATCAGCCCCAGCATTTT.

The chain uses TRBV14 and TRBJ2-7, with 10 bases lining up with TRBD2. Germline CDR1 and CDR2: SGHDN and FVKESK. V lost 0 bases and J lost 2; bases outside the gene matches: 16. This CDR3 is 20 amino acids long. CDR3 region: CASSQDRLAGGRQFTYEQYF. The DNA of the CDR3 is TGTGCCAGCAGCCAAGATCGGTTAGCGGGGGGCCGTCAATTCACCTACGAGCAGTACTTC.

The rearrangement links TRBV18 to TRBJ2-1; D possibly matches TRBD1 or TRBD2 (5 bases each). Germline V CDR1 and CDR2: KGHSH, LQKENI. Trimming stripped 0 bases from V and 8 bases from J, with 17 bases between. The CDR3 is 16 residues long. The CDR3 DNA reads TGTGCCAGCTCACCACCTCGGGGCGGAGTGGGCGATGAGCAGTTCTTC. This translates into CASSPPRGGVGDEQFF. Together with reference TRBV18 and TRBJ2-1, the CDR3 gives the full variable domain: NAGVMQNPRHLVRRRGQEARLRCSPMKGHSHVYWYRQLPEEGLKFMVYLQKENIIDESGMPKERFSAEFPKEGPSILRIQQVVRGDSAAYFCASSPPRGGVGDEQFFGPGTRLTVL.

The V gene is TRBV6-5, the J gene TRBJ1-5; D is perhaps TRBD1 (5 bases). The V and J ends lost 6 bases and 3 bases respectively, with 15 bases between them. The CDR3 runs 15 residues. Germline CDR1 MNHEY, CDR2 SVGAGI. The CDR3 here is CASRPAGTFNQPQHF. DNA for the CDR3: TGTGCCAGCAGACCAGCCGGGACTTTCAATCAGCCCCAGCATTTT.

The CDR3 coding sequence is TGTGCCAGCAGCTCCAAGACAGTTAGCAATCAGCCCCAGCATTTT. Residues: CASSSKTVSNQPQHF. The chain joins TRBV7-9 to TRBJ1-5; the D gene is possibly TRBD1 (5 bases). Germline V CDR1 and CDR2: SEHNR, FQNEAQ (reference sequence). The CDR3 is made up of 15 amino acids. Trimming pared 4 bases from V and 0 bases from J, leaving 10 bases between.